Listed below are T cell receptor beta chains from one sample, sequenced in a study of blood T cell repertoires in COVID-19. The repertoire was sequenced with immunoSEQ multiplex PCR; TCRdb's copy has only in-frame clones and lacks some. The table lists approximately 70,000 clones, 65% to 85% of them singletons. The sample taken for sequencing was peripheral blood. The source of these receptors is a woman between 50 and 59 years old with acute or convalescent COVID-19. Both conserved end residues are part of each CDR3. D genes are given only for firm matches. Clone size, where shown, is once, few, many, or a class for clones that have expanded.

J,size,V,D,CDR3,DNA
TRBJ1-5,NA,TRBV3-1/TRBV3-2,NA,CASSQAGYSQPQHF,TGTGCCAGCAGCCAAGCTGGGTACAGTCAGCCCCAGCATTTT
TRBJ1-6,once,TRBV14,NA,CASSQTPGVYSPLHF,TGTGCCAGCAGCCAAACCCCAGGGGTCTATTCACCCCTCCACTTT
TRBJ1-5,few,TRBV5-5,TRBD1,CASSTTGGPASNQPQHF,TGTGCCAGCAGCACTACAGGGGGCCCGGCTAGCAATCAGCCCCAGCATTTT
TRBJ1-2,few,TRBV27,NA,CASSRGVTGYGYTF,TGTGCCAGCAGTCGAGGGGTAACAGGGTATGGCTACACCTTC
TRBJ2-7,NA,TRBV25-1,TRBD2,CASSVPGLAGVEQYF,TGTGCCAGCAGTGTTCCGGGACTAGCGGGAGTCGAGCAGTACTTC
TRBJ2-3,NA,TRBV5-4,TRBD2,CASSLAFREGDTQYF,TGTGCCAGCAGCTTGGCCTTTCGGGAGGGGGATACGCAGTATTTT
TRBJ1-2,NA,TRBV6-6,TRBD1,CASSYKTGSYGYTF,TGTGCCAGCAGTTACAAGACAGGGAGCTATGGCTACACCTTC
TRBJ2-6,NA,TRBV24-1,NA,CATSGKHSGSGANVLTF,TGTGCCACCAGTGGTAAGCACTCAGGGTCTGGGGCCAACGTCCTGACTTTC
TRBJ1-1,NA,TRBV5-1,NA,CASSLLPTETEAFF,TGCGCCAGCAGCTTGTTACCCACTGAGACTGAAGCTTTCTTT
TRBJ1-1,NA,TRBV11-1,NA,CASSLQGGNTEAFF,TGTGCCAGCAGCTTGCAGGGCGGAAACACTGAAGCTTTCTTT
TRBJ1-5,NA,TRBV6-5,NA,CASSYELNQPQHF,TGTGCCAGCAGTTACGAGCTAAATCAGCCCCAGCATTTT
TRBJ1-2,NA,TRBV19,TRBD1,CASSQHPGQGAEGYTF,TGTGCCAGTAGTCAACACCCGGGACAGGGGGCTGAGGGCTACACCTTC
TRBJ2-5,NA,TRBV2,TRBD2,CASRAGTSGSQETQYF,TGTGCCAGCAGAGCCGGGACTAGCGGGAGTCAAGAGACCCAGTACTTC
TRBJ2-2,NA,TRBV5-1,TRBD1,CASSRGQATPGELFF,TGCGCCAGCAGCAGGGGACAGGCCACCCCCGGGGAGCTGTTTTTT
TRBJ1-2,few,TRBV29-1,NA,CSAKNTGWHGYTF,TGCAGCGCCAAAAATACAGGGTGGCATGGCTACACCTTC
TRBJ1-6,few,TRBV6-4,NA,CASSVTGDSPLHF,TGTGCCAGCAGTGTGACGGGGGATTCACCCCTCCACTTT
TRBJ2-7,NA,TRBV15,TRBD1,CATSRDPGTGYDEQYF,TGTGCCACCAGCAGAGACCCAGGGACAGGTTATGACGAGCAGTACTTC
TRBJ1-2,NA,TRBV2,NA,CASGAKGPVYGYTF,TGTGCCAGCGGGGCTAAGGGTCCTGTCTATGGCTACACCTTC
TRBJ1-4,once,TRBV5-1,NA,CASSFDSPTTVKAEKLFF,TGCGCCAGCAGCTTTGACTCACCAACGACAGTTAAGGCTGAAAAACTGTTTTTT
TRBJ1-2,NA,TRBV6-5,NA,CASSSPRAGGYTF,TGTGCCAGCAGTTCCCCTCGGGCGGGAGGCTACACCTTC
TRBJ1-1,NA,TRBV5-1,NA,CASSPGGAFGNTEAFF,TGCGCCAGCAGCCCCGGGGGGGCGTTTGGCAACACTGAAGCTTTCTTT
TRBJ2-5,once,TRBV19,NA,CASSPEGLNGETQYF,TGTGCCAGTAGTCCCGAAGGACTAAACGGGGAGACCCAGTACTTC
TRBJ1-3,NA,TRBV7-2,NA,CASSLDVGSSGNTIYF,TGTGCCAGCAGCTTAGACGTCGGTAGCTCTGGAAACACCATATATTTT
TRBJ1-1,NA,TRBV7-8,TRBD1,CASRPGQGLLNTEAFF,TGTGCCAGCAGGCCGGGACAGGGACTCTTGAACACTGAAGCTTTCTTT
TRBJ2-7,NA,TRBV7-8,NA,CASSPPQGVNYEQYF,TGTGCCAGCAGCCCACCACAGGGAGTGAACTACGAGCAGTACTTC
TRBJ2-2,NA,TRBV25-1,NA,CASSESREAGELFF,TGTGCCAGCAGTGAATCCAGGGAAGCCGGGGAGCTGTTTTTT
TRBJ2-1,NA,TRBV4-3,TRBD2,CASMETSGSDEQFF,TGCGCCAGTATGGAGACTAGCGGGAGTGATGAGCAGTTCTTC
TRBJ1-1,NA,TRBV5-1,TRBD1,CASRAGQGLQNTEAFF,TGCGCCAGCAGAGCGGGACAGGGGCTCCAGAACACTGAAGCTTTCTTT
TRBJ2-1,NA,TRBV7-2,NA,CASSRDSYNEQFF,TGTGCCAGCAGCCGCGACTCCTACAATGAGCAGTTCTTC
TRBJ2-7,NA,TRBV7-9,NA,CASSPRGGGQPLEQYF,TGTGCCAGCAGCCCCAGAGGGGGGGGACAACCGCTCGAGCAGTACTTC
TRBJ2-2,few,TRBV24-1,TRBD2,CATSDFAGGVNTGELFF,TGTGCCACCAGTGATTTTGCGGGAGGGGTGAACACCGGGGAGCTGTTTTTT
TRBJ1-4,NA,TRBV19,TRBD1,CASSVTGMNEKLFF,TGTGCCAGTAGTGTGACAGGGATGAATGAAAAACTGTTTTTT
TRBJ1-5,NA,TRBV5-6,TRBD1,CASSMGGQGGSQPQHF,TGTGCCAGCAGCATGGGGGGACAGGGGGGATCTCAGCCCCAGCATTTT
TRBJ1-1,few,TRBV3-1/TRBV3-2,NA,CASSQWGENTEAFF,TGTGCCAGCAGCCAGTGGGGGGAGAACACTGAAGCTTTCTTT
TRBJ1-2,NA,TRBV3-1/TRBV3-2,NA,CASSLGAYRGYTF,TGTGCCAGCAGCCTGGGGGCCTATCGGGGCTACACCTTC
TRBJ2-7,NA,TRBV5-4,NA,CASSLGADRRPYEQYF,TGTGCCAGCAGCTTGGGGGCAGACCGCCGGCCCTACGAGCAGTACTTC
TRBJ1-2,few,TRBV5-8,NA,CASSLIQDSYGYTF,TGTGCCAGCAGCTTGATCCAGGACAGCTATGGCTACACCTTC
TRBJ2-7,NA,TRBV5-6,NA,CASSLVGEDEQYF,TGTGCCAGCAGCTTGGTCGGGGAGGACGAGCAGTACTTC
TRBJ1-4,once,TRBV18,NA,CASSPPGDSEKLFF,TGTGCCAGCTCACCACCAGGGGATTCTGAAAAACTGTTTTTT
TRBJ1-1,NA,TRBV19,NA,CASSQGRATEAFF,TGTGCCAGCTCACAGGGCCGGGCCACTGAAGCTTTCTTT
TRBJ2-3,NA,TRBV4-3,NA,CASSQDKGQDTQYF,TGCGCCAGCAGCCAAGATAAGGGACAAGATACGCAGTATTTT
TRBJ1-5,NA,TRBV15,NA,CATSRGGRGSQPQHF,TGTGCCACCAGCAGAGGTGGAAGGGGTAGTCAGCCCCAGCATTTT
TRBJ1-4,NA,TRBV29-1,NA,CSAPAQAGKGEKLFF,TGCAGCGCCCCGGCCCAGGCAGGGAAGGGTGAAAAACTGTTTTTT
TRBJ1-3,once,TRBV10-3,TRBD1,CAISRGPDSGNTIYF,TGTGCCATCAGTAGGGGGCCTGACTCTGGAAACACCATATATTTT
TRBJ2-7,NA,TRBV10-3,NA,CASCRQDRSYEQYF,TGTGCCAGTTGTCGACAGGACCGCTCCTACGAGCAGTACTTC
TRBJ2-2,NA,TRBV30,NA,CAWSSELGGVGELFF,TGTGCCTGGAGTTCCGAGTTGGGGGGAGTCGGGGAGCTGTTTTTT
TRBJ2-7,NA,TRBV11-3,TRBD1,CASSRDSSYEQYF,TGTGCCAGCAGCCGGGACAGCTCCTACGAGCAGTACTTC